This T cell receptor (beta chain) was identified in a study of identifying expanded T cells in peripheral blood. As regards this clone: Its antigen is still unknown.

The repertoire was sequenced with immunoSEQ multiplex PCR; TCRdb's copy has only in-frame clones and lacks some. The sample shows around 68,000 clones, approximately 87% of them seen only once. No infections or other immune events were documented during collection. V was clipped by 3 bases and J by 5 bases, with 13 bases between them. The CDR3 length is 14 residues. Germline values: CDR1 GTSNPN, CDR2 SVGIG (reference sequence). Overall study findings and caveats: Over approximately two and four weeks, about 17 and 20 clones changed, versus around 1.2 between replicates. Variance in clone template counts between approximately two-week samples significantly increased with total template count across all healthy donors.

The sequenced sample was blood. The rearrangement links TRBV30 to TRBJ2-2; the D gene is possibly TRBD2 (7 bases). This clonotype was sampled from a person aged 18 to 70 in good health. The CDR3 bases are TGTGCCTGGAGAGTGGGAGGGGGGACCGGGGAGCTGTTTTTT. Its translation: CAWRVGGGTGELFF.